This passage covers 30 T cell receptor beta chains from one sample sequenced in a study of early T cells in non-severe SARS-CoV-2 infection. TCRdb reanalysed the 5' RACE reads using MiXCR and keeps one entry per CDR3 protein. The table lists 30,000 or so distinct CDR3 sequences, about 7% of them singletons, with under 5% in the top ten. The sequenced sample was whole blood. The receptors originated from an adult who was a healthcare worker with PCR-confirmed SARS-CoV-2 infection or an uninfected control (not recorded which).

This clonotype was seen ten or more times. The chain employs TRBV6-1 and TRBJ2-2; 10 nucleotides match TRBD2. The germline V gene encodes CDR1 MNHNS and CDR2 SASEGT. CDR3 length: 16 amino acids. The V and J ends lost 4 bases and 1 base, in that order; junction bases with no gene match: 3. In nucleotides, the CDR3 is TGTGCCAGCAGTGGACTAGCGGGCATGAACACCGGGGAGCTGTTTTTT. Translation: CASSGLAGMNTGELFF.

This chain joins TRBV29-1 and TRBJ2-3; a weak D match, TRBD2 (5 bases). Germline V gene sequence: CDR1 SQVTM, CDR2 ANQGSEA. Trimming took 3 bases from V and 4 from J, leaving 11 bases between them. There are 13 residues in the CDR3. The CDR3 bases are TGCAGCGTTGAGGGAGTCACGCCAGATACGCAGTATTTT. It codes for CSVEGVTPDTQYF.

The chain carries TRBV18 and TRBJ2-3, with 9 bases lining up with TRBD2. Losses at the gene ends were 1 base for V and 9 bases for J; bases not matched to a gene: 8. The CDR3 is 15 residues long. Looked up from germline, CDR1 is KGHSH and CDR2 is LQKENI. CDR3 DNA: TGTGCCAGCTCACCACGTGCGGGAGGGCTAGAGACGCAGTATTTT. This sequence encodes CASSPRAGGLETQYF.

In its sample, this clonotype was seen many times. The CDR3 bases are TGTGCCAGCAGCTTAGAATCTAGCGGGAGGGGTACAATTAGTGAGCAGTTCTTC. Residues: CASSLESSGRGTISEQFF. This chain joins TRBV7-2 and TRBJ2-1, with 12 bases matching TRBD2. The CDR3 loop spans 18 amino acids. Germline-derived CDR1 and CDR2 are SGHTA and FQGNSA. The V and J ends lost 1 base and 9 bases, in that order; junction bases with no gene match: 13.

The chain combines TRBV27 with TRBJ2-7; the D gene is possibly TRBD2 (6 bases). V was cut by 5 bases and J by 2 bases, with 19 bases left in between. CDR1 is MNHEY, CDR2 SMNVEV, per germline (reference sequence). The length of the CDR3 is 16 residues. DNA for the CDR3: TGTGCCAGCAGTACTCCCCTCTCCGGGGGAACCTACGAGCAGTACTTC. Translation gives CASSTPLSGGTYEQYF.

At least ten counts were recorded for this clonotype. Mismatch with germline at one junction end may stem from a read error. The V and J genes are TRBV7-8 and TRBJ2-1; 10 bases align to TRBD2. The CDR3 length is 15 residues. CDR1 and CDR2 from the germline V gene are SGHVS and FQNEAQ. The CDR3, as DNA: TGTGCCAGCAGCCTAGCGGGAGCCCTATACAATGAGCAGTTCTTC. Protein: CASSLAGALYNEQFF.

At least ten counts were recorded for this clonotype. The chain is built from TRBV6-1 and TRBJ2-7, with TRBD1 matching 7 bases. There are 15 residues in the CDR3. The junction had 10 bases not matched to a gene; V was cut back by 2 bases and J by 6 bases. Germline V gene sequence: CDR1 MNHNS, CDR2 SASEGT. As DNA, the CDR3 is TGTGCCAGCAGTGAACTAGGGAGACAGGGATTCGAGCAGTACTTC. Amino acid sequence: CASSELGRQGFEQYF.

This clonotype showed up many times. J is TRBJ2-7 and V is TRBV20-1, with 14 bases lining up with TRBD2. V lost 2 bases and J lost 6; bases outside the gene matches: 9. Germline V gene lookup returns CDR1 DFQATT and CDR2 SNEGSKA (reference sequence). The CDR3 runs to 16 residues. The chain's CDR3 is CSARRRLAGGPGEQYF. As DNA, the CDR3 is TGCAGTGCTAGACGGAGACTAGCGGGAGGGCCGGGCGAGCAGTACTTC.

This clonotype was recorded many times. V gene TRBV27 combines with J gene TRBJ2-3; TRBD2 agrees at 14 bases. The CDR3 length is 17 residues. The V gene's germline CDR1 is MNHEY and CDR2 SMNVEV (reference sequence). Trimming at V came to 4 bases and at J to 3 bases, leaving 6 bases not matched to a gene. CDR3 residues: CASSSTGLAGETDTQYF. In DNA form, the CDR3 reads TGTGCCAGCAGTTCCACGGGACTAGCGGGAGAGACAGATACGCAGTATTTT.

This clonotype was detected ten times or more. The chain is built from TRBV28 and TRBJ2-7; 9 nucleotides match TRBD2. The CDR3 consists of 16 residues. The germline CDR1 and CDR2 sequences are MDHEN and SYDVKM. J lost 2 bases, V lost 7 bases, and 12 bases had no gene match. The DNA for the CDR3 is TGTGCCAGCACCCGAGCCTCGCTAGCGGGAACCTACGAGCAGTACTTC. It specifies CASTRASLAGTYEQYF. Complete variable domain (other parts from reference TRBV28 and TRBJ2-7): DVKVTQSSRYLVKRTGEKVFLECVQDMDHENMFWYRQDPGLGLRLIYFSYDVKMKEKGDIPEGYSVSREKKERFSLILESASTNQTSMYLCASTRASLAGTYEQYFGPGTRLTVT.

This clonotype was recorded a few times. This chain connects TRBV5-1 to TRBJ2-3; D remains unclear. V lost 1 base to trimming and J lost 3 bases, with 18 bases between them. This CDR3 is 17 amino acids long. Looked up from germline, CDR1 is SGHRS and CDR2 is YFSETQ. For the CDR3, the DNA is TGCGCCAGCAGCTTGTCCCGCCAGAATGGTCGTACAGATACGCAGTATTTT. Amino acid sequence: CASSLSRQNGRTDTQYF.

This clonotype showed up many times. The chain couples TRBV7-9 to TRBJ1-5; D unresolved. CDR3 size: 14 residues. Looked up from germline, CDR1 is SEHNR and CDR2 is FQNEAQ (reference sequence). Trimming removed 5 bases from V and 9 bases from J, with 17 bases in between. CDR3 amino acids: CASSGDGWIGPQHF. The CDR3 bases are TGTGCCAGCAGCGGAGACGGGTGGATCGGGCCCCAGCATTTT. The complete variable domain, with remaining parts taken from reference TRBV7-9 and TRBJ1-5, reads DTGVSQNPRHKITKRGQNVTFRCDPISEHNRLYWYRQTLGQGPEFLTYFQNEAQLEKSRLLSDRFSAERPKGSFSTLEIQRTEQGDSAMYLCASSGDGWIGPQHFGDGTRLSIL.

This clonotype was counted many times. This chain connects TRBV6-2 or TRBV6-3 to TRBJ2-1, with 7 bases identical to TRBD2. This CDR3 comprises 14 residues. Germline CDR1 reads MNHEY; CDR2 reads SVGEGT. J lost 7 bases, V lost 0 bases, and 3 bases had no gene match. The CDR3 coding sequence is TGTGCCAGCAGTTACTCAGCGGGAACAAATGAGCAGTTCTTC. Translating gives CASSYSAGTNEQFF.

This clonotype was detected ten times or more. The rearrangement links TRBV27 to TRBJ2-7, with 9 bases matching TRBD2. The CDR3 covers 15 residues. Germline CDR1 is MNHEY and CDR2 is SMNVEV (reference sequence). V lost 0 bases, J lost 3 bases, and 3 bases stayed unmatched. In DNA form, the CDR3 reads TGTGCCAGCAGTTTATCGGTTAGCGGGAGCTACGAGCAGTACTTC. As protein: CASSLSVSGSYEQYF.

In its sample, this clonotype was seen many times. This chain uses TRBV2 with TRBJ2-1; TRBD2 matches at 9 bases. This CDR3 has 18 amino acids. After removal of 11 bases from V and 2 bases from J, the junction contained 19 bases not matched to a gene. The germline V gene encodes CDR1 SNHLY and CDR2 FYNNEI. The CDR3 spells CAALGGQTGTSPYNEQFF. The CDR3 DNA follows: TGTGCCGCCCTCGGCGGTCAAACCGGGACTAGCCCCTACAATGAGCAGTTCTTC.

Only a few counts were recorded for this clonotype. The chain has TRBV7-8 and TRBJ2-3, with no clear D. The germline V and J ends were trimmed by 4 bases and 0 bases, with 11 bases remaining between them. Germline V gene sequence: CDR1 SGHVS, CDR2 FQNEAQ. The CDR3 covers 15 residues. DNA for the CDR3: TGTGCCAGCAGCTCCAGCGTAGCTAGCACAGATACGCAGTATTTT. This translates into CASSSSVASTDTQYF.

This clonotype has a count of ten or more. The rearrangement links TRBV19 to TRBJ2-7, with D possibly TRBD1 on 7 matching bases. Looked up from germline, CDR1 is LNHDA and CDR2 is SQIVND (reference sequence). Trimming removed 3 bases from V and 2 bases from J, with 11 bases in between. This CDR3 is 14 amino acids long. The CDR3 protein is CASSIGRGAYEQYF. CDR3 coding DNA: TGTGCCAGTAGTATCGGCAGGGGGGCCTACGAGCAGTACTTC. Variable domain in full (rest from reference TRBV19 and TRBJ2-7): DGGITQSPKYLFRKEGQNVTLSCEQNLNHDAMYWYRQDPGQGLRLIYYSQIVNDFQKGDIAEGYSVSREKKESFPLTVTSAQKNPTAFYLCASSIGRGAYEQYFGPGTRLTVT.

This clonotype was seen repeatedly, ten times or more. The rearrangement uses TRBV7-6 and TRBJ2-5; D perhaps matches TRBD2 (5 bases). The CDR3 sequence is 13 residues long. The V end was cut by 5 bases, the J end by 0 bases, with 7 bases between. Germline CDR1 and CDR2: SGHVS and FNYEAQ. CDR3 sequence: CASSPGNQETQYF. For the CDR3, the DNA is TGTGCCAGCAGCCCGGGGAACCAAGAGACCCAGTACTTC.

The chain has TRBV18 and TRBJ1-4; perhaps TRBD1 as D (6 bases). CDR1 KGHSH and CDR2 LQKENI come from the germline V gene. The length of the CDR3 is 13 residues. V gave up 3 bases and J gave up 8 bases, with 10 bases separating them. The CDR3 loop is CASSPSGAEKLFF. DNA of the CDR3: TGTGCCAGCTCACCGTCAGGGGCCGAAAAACTGTTTTTT.

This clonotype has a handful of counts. CDR3 sequence (DNA): TGTGCCAGCAGTTCCTACACAGATACGCAGTATTTT. Its translation: CASSSYTDTQYF. This sequence joins TRBV28 and TRBJ2-3; no definite D call. The CDR3 is 12 amino acids. The germline V gene has CDR1 MDHEN and CDR2 SYDVKM. V lost 4 bases and J lost 2, with 4 bases in between.

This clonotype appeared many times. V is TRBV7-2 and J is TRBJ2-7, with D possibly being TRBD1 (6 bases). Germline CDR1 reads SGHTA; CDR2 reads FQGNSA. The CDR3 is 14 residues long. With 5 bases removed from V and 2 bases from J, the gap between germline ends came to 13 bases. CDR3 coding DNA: TGTGCCAGCAGCCGACAGGTCCCCCCCTACGAGCAGTACTTC. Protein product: CASSRQVPPYEQYF.

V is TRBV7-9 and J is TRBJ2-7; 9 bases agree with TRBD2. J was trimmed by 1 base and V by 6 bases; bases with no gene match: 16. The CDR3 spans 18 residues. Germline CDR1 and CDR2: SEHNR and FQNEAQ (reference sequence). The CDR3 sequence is CASSLTGQLAGLSYEQYF. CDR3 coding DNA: TGTGCCAGCAGTTTAACAGGTCAACTAGCGGGCCTATCCTACGAGCAGTACTTC.

CDR3 sequence: CATSRLYQTQYF. The CDR3 DNA reads TGTGCCACCAGCAGACTATATCAGACCCAGTACTTC. The rearrangement joins TRBV15 to TRBJ2-5; no clear D. Germline V gives CDR1 LNHNV, CDR2 YYDKDF (reference sequence). The CDR3 is made up of 12 amino acids. Trimming cost V 2 bases and J 6 bases, with 7 bases left between them. The whole variable domain, remainder taken from reference TRBV15 and TRBJ2-5, is DAMVIQNPRYQVTQFGKPVTLSCSQTLNHNVMYWYQQKSSQAPKLLFHYYDKDFNNEADTPDNFQSRRPNTSFCFLDIRSPGLGDTAMYLCATSRLYQTQYFGPGTRLLVL.

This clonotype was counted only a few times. DNA of the CDR3: TGTGCCAGCAGTGACCTGACAGGTTTCTATGGCTACACCTTC. Amino acid sequence: CASSDLTGFYGYTF. V usage is TRBV28 and J usage is TRBJ1-2; D perhaps matches TRBD1 (6 bases). The V and J ends lost 5 bases and 4 bases respectively, with 14 bases between them. Germline V gene sequence: CDR1 MDHEN, CDR2 SYDVKM. This CDR3 is built from 14 residues.

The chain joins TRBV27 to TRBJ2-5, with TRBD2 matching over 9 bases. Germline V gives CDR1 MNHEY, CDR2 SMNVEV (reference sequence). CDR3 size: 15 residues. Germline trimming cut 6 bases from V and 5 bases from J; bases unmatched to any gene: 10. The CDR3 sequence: CASRSVGLAGETQYF. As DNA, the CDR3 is TGTGCCAGCAGATCCGTGGGACTAGCTGGGGAGACCCAGTACTTC.

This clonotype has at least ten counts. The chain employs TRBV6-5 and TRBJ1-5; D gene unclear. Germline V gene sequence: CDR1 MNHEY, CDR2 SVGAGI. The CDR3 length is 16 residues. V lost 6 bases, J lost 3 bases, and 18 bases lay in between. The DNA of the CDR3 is TGTGCCAGCAGCTGGGCACGGCCGGGGTACAATCAGCCCCAGCATTTT. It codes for CASSWARPGYNQPQHF.

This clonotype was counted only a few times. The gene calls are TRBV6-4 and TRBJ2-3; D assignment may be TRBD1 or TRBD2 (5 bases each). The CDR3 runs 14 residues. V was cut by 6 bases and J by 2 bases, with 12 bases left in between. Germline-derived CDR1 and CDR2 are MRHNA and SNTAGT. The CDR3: CASRGDTDTDTQYF. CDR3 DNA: TGTGCCAGCAGGGGGGATACGGACACAGATACGCAGTATTTT.

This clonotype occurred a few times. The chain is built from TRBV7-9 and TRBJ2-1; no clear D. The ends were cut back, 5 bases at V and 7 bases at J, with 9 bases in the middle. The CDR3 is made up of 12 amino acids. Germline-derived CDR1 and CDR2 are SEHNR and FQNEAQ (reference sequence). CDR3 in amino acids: CASSRMENEQFF. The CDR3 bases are TGTGCCAGCAGCCGAATGGAGAATGAGCAGTTCTTC. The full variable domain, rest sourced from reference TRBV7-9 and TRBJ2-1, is DTGVSQNPRHKITKRGQNVTFRCDPISEHNRLYWYRQTLGQGPEFLTYFQNEAQLEKSRLLSDRFSAERPKGSFSTLEIQRTEQGDSAMYLCASSRMENEQFFGPGTRLTVL.

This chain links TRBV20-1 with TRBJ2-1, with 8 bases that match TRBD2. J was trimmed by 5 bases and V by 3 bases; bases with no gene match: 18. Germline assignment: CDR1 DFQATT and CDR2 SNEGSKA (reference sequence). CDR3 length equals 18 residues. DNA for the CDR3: TGCAGTGCTAGGGAGGAGGGCTTCGCGGGAGGCCCTCACAATGAGCAGTTCTTC. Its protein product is CSAREEGFAGGPHNEQFF.

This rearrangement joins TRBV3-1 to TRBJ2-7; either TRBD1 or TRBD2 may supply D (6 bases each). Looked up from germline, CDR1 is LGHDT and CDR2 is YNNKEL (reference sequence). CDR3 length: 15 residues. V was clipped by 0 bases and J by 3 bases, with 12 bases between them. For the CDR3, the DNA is TGTGCCAGCAGCCAAGAAGGGGGGCGACACTACGAGCAGTACTTC. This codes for CASSQEGGRHYEQYF.